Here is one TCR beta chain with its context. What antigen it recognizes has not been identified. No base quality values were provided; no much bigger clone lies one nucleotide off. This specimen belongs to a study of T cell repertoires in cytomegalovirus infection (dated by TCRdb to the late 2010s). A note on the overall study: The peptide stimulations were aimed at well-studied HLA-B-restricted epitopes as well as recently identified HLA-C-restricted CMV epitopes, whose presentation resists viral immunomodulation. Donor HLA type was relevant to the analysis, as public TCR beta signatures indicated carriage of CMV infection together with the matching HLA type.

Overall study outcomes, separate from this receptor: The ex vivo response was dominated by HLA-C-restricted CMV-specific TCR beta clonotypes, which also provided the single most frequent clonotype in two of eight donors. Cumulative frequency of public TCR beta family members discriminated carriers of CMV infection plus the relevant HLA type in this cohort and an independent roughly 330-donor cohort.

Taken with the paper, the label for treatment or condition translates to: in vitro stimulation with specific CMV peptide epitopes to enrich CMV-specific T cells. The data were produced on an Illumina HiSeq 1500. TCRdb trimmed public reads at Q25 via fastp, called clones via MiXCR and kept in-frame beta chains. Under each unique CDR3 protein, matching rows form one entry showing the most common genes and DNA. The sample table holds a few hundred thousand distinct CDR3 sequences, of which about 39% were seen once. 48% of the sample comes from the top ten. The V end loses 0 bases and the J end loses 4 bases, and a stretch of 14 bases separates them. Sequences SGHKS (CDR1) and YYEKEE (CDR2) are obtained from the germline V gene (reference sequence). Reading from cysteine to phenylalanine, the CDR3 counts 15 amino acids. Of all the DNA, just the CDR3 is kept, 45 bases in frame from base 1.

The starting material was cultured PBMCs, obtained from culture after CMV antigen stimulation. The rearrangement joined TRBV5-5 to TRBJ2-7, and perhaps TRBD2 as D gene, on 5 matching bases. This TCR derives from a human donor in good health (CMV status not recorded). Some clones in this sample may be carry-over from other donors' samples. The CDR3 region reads CASSLAETILYEQYF. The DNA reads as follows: TGTGCCAGCAGCTTGGCAGAGACTATTCTATACGAGCAGTACTTC.